This TCR beta chain is from a study of T cell changes during pregnancy in multiple sclerosis. CDR3 size: 17 residues. V dropped 4 bases and J dropped 0; count of bases not matched to a gene: 9. The germline V gene has CDR1 PRHDT and CDR2 FYEKMQ (reference sequence). The assay was immunoSEQ multiplex PCR, and TCRdb's table has in-frame clones only and misses some. Here the sample spans 74,000 or so clones, roughly 92% being singletons. The V gene is TRBV13, the J gene TRBJ1-1; 9 bases agree with TRBD1. The receptor was derived from a female donor with multiple sclerosis, enrolled in a pregnancy study. The specimen comprised CD4+ T cells from peripheral blood mononuclear cells, sampled before pregnancy. CDR3 protein: CASSSLLGDRVNTEAFF. In nucleotides, the CDR3 is TGTGCCAGCAGCTCCCTCCTGGGGGACAGGGTGAACACTGAAGCTTTCTTT.